Sequencing of this TCR beta chain was carried out in a study of T-cell memory formation after mild COVID-19. Looking at the study overall: Clusters of TCRs were largely donor specific.

Remarks on this clonotype: Its target is not known.

V lost 6 bases, J lost 6 bases, and 6 bases stayed unmatched. The V gene's germline CDR1 is MNHEY and CDR2 SMNVEV (reference sequence). This CDR3 has 16 residues. Constant-segment primers and 5'RACE yielded cDNA libraries for TCR alpha and TCR beta, each carrying sample barcodes and UMIs. TCRdb fed the 5' RACE reads into MiXCR, producing one record per CDR3 protein. The sample yields about 49,000 distinct CDR3 sequences, 25% to 35% seen once. Regarding the study as a whole: Detection of some responders pre-infection suggested pre-existing cross-reactive memory T cells participated. Clones that shrank (day 15 to 85) were balanced CD4/CD8, whereas later expanders leaned CD4+.

Sequencing was carried out using PBMCs or a T cell subset sorted from them (not recorded which). This TCR came from a man aged 18 to 35 who had mild COVID-19 (a few samples of this study predate the infection). Cell type and time point are not known. This sequence joins TRBV27 and TRBJ2-3, with 16 bases lining up with TRBD2. This CDR3 reads CASRKGLAGGWDTQYF. The CDR3 DNA is TGTGCCAGCAGAAAGGGACTAGCGGGGGGGTGGGATACGCAGTATTTT.